This T cell receptor (beta chain) comes out of a study of control samples from healthy donors and cancer patients. The CDR3 covers 16 residues. V dropped 4 bases and J dropped 3 bases, with 20 bases sitting between them. Germline CDR1 is SGHNT and CDR2 is YYREEE (reference sequence). Some clones are missing from TCRdb's copy, which holds only in-frame ones; the method was immunoSEQ multiplex PCR. The sample records about 50,000 clones, approximately 94% being singletons. The specimen was PBMCs. The sequence was collected from a man aged 30 to 45 with colorectal cancer. This rearrangement joins TRBV5-4 to TRBJ2-7; D call uncertain. Written as DNA, the CDR3 is TGTGCCAGCAGCCAGGACGGACGGCAAAGAGTCTACGAGCAGTACTTC. Translated: CASSQDGRQRVYEQYF.